These 2 T cell receptor beta chains were sequenced from one sample in a study of T cell responses to AZD1222 COVID-19 vaccine. The assay was immunoSEQ multiplex PCR, and TCRdb's table has in-frame clones only and misses some. This sample has approximately 150,000 clones, with about 90% found just once. The sample consisted of peripheral blood, taken on day 0 of AZD1222 vaccination. Source of these receptors: an adult in good health.

The genes are TRBV24-1 and TRBJ2-5; D is undetermined. Trimming cost V 3 bases and J 2 bases, with 12 bases left between them. Germline V gene sequence: CDR1 KGHDR, CDR2 SFDVKD. This CDR3 has 15 amino acids. The DNA of the CDR3 is TGTGCCACCAGTGATCCGCGTAGGATGCAAGAGACCCAGTACTTC. Its protein is CATSDPRRMQETQYF.

The J gene is TRBJ1-1, the V gene TRBV19; TRBD1 aligns across 10 bases. The CDR3 sequence is 16 residues long. Germline CDR1 is LNHDA and CDR2 is SQIVND (reference sequence). The junction had 6 bases not matched to a gene; V was cut back by 4 bases and J by 1 base. CDR3 amino acids: CASSNRQGAQNTEAFF. DNA for the CDR3: TGTGCCAGTAGTAATCGACAGGGGGCCCAGAACACTGAAGCTTTCTTT. Combining the CDR3 with reference TRBV19 and TRBJ1-1 gives the whole variable domain DGGITQSPKYLFRKEGQNVTLSCEQNLNHDAMYWYRQDPGQGLRLIYYSQIVNDFQKGDIAEGYSVSREKKESFPLTVTSAQKNPTAFYLCASSNRQGAQNTEAFFGQGTRLTVV.